This T cell receptor beta chain was retrieved from a study of T cell responses to AZD1222 COVID-19 vaccine. Study-wide results and caveats: White British people made up most donors, females outnumbered males, and clonal diversity was possibly underestimated. Spike-specific TCR breadth and depth grew following two AZD1222 doses. Baseline seropositivity occurred in only a handful of AZD1222 recipients. Nearly half of the spike-specific TCRs reportedly recognize variant regions that carry no mutations.

This clone turned up a few times. Antigen unknown. Sequencing used immunoSEQ multiplex PCR; TCRdb keeps in-frame clones, though not all of them. This table has roughly 120,000 clones, approximately 84% appearing once. This CDR3 comprises 16 residues. Germline values: CDR1 SGHNT, CDR2 YYREEE (reference sequence). The V gene end was trimmed by 4 bases and the J gene end by 3 bases; junction bases not matched to a gene: 9. Sequencing used peripheral blood, obtained on day 0 of AZD1222 vaccination. J is TRBJ2-7 and V is TRBV5-4; 11 nucleotides line up with TRBD2. The receptor was isolated from an adult in good health. This CDR3 reads CASSVGLAAGGYEQYF. The CDR3 coding sequence is TGTGCCAGCAGCGTGGGACTAGCGGCCGGAGGCTACGAGCAGTACTTC.